This T cell receptor (beta chain) is from a study of cytomegalovirus exposure and HLA in healthy donors. Study conclusions and caveats: The later analysis indicated that the majority of CMV-associated TCR beta chains appeared HLA-restricted.

This clone was counted a few times. Antigen: not known. Primers: 60 Vbeta forward and 13 Jbeta reverse. Generated by immunoSEQ multiplex PCR, the TCRdb table keeps only in-frame clones and is missing some. Counted here are some 160,000 clones, 79% occurring once; the ten biggest clones make up about 0.72%. The receptor's source is a woman in her forties in good health and CMV-seronegative. The sequenced sample consisted of PBMCs.

CDR3 in amino acids: CASSLTPTSNTEAFF. The CDR3 nucleotides read TGTGCCAGCAGCTTGACGCCTACCTCGAACACTGAAGCTTTCTTT. The V gene is TRBV5-6, the J gene TRBJ1-1; D is unresolved. CDR1 is SGHDT and CDR2 is YYEEEE in the germline V gene. This CDR3 spans 15 amino acids. The ends were cut back, 1 base at V and 1 base at J, with 11 bases in the middle.